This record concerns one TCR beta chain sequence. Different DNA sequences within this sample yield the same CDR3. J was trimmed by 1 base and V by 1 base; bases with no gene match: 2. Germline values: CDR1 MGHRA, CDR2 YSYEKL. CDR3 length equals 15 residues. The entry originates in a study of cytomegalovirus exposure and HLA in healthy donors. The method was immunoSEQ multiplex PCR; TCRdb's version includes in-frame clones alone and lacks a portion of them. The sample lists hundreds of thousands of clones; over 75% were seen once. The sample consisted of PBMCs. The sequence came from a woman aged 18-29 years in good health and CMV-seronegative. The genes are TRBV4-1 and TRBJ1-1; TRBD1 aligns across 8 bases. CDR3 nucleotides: TGCGCCAGCAGCCAAGTGGGGACAGGGAACACTGAAGCTTTCTTT. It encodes CASSQVGTGNTEAFF.